The rows below give T cell receptor beta chains drawn from one sample of a study of blood T cell repertoires in COVID-19. The protocol was immunoSEQ multiplex PCR, while the TCRdb copy is restricted to in-frame clones and leaves out a portion. This sample carries approximately 280,000 clones, roughly 89% of them seen once, and the ten largest clones take about 5%. Sequencing was performed on peripheral blood. These receptors were obtained from a man between 35 and 55 years old with acute or convalescent COVID-19. CDR3s include the opening cysteine and the closing phenylalanine or tryptophan. Each record gives: V gene, clone size, J gene, D gene, CDR3 DNA, CDR3 protein. A D gene is named only where the DNA matches it firmly. The size field is filled for only some rows; it gives once, few, many or a size class.

v_call: TRBV12-5; clone_size: few; j_call: TRBJ1-1; d_call: TRBD1; cdr3_nt: TGTGCTAGTGGTACAGGGGTGGAGAACACTGAAGCTTTCTTT; cdr3_aa: CASGTGVENTEAFF
v_call: TRBV19; clone_size: NA; j_call: TRBJ1-2; d_call: NA; cdr3_nt: TGTGCCAGTAGTCTCAAGACAGCGAGAGGTAACTATGGCTACACCTTC; cdr3_aa: CASSLKTARGNYGYTF
v_call: TRBV5-1; clone_size: NA; j_call: TRBJ2-1; d_call: TRBD2; cdr3_nt: TGCGCCAGCAGCAATGTAGGACTAGCGGGGGGATCCTACAATGAGCAGTTCTTC; cdr3_aa: CASSNVGLAGGSYNEQFF
v_call: TRBV18; clone_size: NA; j_call: TRBJ1-2; d_call: NA; cdr3_nt: TGTGCCAGCGGGCCGGGGGGCCTCTATGGCTACACCTTC; cdr3_aa: CASGPGGLYGYTF
v_call: TRBV7-2; clone_size: NA; j_call: TRBJ1-6; d_call: TRBD1; cdr3_nt: TGTGCCAGCAGCTTAACTTCTCGATGGACAGGGAGGAATTCACCCCTCCACTTT; cdr3_aa: CASSLTSRWTGRNSPLHF
v_call: TRBV11-2; clone_size: NA; j_call: TRBJ2-1; d_call: TRBD2; cdr3_nt: TGTGCCAGCAGCCCGCAGCGGGGGGGATTGGGAGAGCAGTTCTTC; cdr3_aa: CASSPQRGGLGEQFF
v_call: TRBV5-6; clone_size: many; j_call: TRBJ2-7; d_call: NA; cdr3_nt: TGTGCCAGCAGCCGGTCGGACAGTCCCTACGAGCAGTACTTC; cdr3_aa: CASSRSDSPYEQYF
v_call: TRBV6-5; clone_size: NA; j_call: TRBJ2-1; d_call: NA; cdr3_nt: TGTGCCAGCAGTTATATAGGACTCTACAATGAGCAGTTCTTC; cdr3_aa: CASSYIGLYNEQFF
v_call: TRBV3-1/TRBV3-2; clone_size: NA; j_call: TRBJ1-2; d_call: NA; cdr3_nt: TGTGCCAGCAGCCTGACAGGACACGGCTACACCTTC; cdr3_aa: CASSLTGHGYTF
v_call: TRBV6-1; clone_size: NA; j_call: TRBJ1-2; d_call: NA; cdr3_nt: TGTGCCAGCAGTGAAGCCCGTGGAGGGTACTATGGCTACACCTTC; cdr3_aa: CASSEARGGYYGYTF
v_call: TRBV2; clone_size: once; j_call: TRBJ2-7; d_call: TRBD1; cdr3_nt: TGTGCCAGCAGTGATGGACAGGTGTCCTACGAGCAGTACTTC; cdr3_aa: CASSDGQVSYEQYF
v_call: TRBV11-1; clone_size: NA; j_call: TRBJ1-1; d_call: NA; cdr3_nt: TGTGCCAGCAGCACTGAGATGAACACTGAAGCTTTCTTT; cdr3_aa: CASSTEMNTEAFF
v_call: TRBV6-6; clone_size: once; j_call: TRBJ1-1; d_call: TRBD1; cdr3_nt: TGTGCCAGCAGACCCGCCGACAGGGGGAACACTGAAGCTTTCTTT; cdr3_aa: CASRPADRGNTEAFF
v_call: TRBV3-1/TRBV3-2; clone_size: NA; j_call: TRBJ1-2; d_call: NA; cdr3_nt: TGTGCCAGCCAAGACTCGAACTATGGCTACACCTTC; cdr3_aa: CASQDSNYGYTF
v_call: TRBV12-5; clone_size: once; j_call: TRBJ1-2; d_call: NA; cdr3_nt: TGTGCTAGTGGCCTGGGGGGGGGCCCGGAAGGCTACACCTTC; cdr3_aa: CASGLGGGPEGYTF
v_call: TRBV2; clone_size: few; j_call: TRBJ2-2; d_call: TRBD1; cdr3_nt: TGTGCCAGCAGGGGACAGGAGGTCACCGGGGAGCTGTTTTTT; cdr3_aa: CASRGQEVTGELFF
v_call: TRBV6-5; clone_size: NA; j_call: TRBJ2-3; d_call: NA; cdr3_nt: TGTGCCAGCAGGCCAGGGATAACAGATACGCAGTATTTT; cdr3_aa: CASRPGITDTQYF
v_call: TRBV7-6; clone_size: NA; j_call: TRBJ1-2; d_call: NA; cdr3_nt: TGTGCCAGCAGCCCAAGGGGGGGCGGCTATGGCTACACCTTC; cdr3_aa: CASSPRGGGYGYTF
v_call: TRBV29-1; clone_size: NA; j_call: TRBJ1-2; d_call: NA; cdr3_nt: TGCAGCGTTGTGCCTACTCAGGGTTATAATGGCTACACCTTC; cdr3_aa: CSVVPTQGYNGYTF
v_call: TRBV19; clone_size: NA; j_call: TRBJ1-3; d_call: NA; cdr3_nt: TGTGCCAGTACGGAGGGCCAGTCCGGAAACACCATATATTTT; cdr3_aa: CASTEGQSGNTIYF
v_call: TRBV7-9; clone_size: once; j_call: TRBJ1-1; d_call: NA; cdr3_nt: TGTGCCAGCAGCCGCTGGAGCACTGAAGCTTTCTTT; cdr3_aa: CASSRWSTEAFF
v_call: TRBV12-5; clone_size: NA; j_call: TRBJ2-2; d_call: TRBD1; cdr3_nt: TGTGCTAGTGGTCCTGACAGGGTAGACACCGGGGAGCTGTTTTTT; cdr3_aa: CASGPDRVDTGELFF
v_call: TRBV5-1; clone_size: NA; j_call: TRBJ2-2; d_call: TRBD1; cdr3_nt: TGCGCCAGCAGCCGGAGGACAGGGGGCGACACCGGGGAGCTGTTTTTT; cdr3_aa: CASSRRTGGDTGELFF
v_call: TRBV7-2; clone_size: NA; j_call: TRBJ2-2; d_call: NA; cdr3_nt: TGTGCCAGCCAGGGGCCGGGAGGCGGGGAGCTGTTTTTT; cdr3_aa: CASQGPGGGELFF
v_call: TRBV2; clone_size: NA; j_call: TRBJ1-4; d_call: NA; cdr3_nt: TGTGCCAGCCGAGGAGGGCCATCAACTAATGAAAAACTGTTTTTT; cdr3_aa: CASRGGPSTNEKLFF
v_call: TRBV5-1; clone_size: NA; j_call: TRBJ2-6; d_call: NA; cdr3_nt: TGCGCCAGCAGTCCAGGTGGGGCCAACGTCCTGACTTTC; cdr3_aa: CASSPGGANVLTF
v_call: TRBV10-1; clone_size: NA; j_call: TRBJ1-5; d_call: TRBD1; cdr3_nt: TGCGCCGGCGACAGGGGGGAGGTGGTCGGTCAGCCCCAGCATTTT; cdr3_aa: CAGDRGEVVGQPQHF
v_call: TRBV7-3; clone_size: NA; j_call: TRBJ1-5; d_call: NA; cdr3_nt: TGTGCCAGCAGCTTTGACAGGAAACAGCCCCAGCATTTT; cdr3_aa: CASSFDRKQPQHF
v_call: TRBV6-6; clone_size: NA; j_call: TRBJ1-1; d_call: TRBD1; cdr3_nt: TGTGCCAGCAGTTACCGGGACAGGGAAGCTTTCTTT; cdr3_aa: CASSYRDREAFF
v_call: TRBV4-2; clone_size: NA; j_call: TRBJ1-4; d_call: NA; cdr3_nt: TGTGCCAGCAGCCAAGATCGGGGGTCGCGCAGGGTAAAACTGTTTTTT; cdr3_aa: CASSQDRGSRRVKLFF
v_call: TRBV5-6; clone_size: NA; j_call: TRBJ2-5; d_call: TRBD1; cdr3_nt: TGTGCCAGCAGCGCAGGGGGCACCTACCTATACCAAGAGACCCAGTACTTC; cdr3_aa: CASSAGGTYLYQETQYF
v_call: TRBV10-1; clone_size: NA; j_call: TRBJ1-1; d_call: NA; cdr3_nt: TGCGCCACCCAGCGGGACCCTAACACTGAAGCTTTCTTT; cdr3_aa: CATQRDPNTEAFF
v_call: TRBV4-1; clone_size: NA; j_call: TRBJ2-4; d_call: TRBD1; cdr3_nt: TGCGCCAGCAGCCACCCGGGACAGGGGGACAAAAACATTCAGTACTTC; cdr3_aa: CASSHPGQGDKNIQYF
v_call: TRBV6-4; clone_size: NA; j_call: TRBJ2-3; d_call: NA; cdr3_nt: TGTGCCAGCAGTGACTCGGAGGCTTCCACAGATACGCAGTATTTT; cdr3_aa: CASSDSEASTDTQYF
v_call: TRBV9; clone_size: NA; j_call: TRBJ2-7; d_call: NA; cdr3_nt: TGTGCCAGCAGCGAGCAGGGGACCCTCGGCGAGCAGTACTTC; cdr3_aa: CASSEQGTLGEQYF
v_call: TRBV6-5; clone_size: NA; j_call: TRBJ2-7; d_call: NA; cdr3_nt: TGTGCCAGCAGAGGGGTCATTGCCTACGAGCAGTACTTC; cdr3_aa: CASRGVIAYEQYF
v_call: TRBV6-5; clone_size: NA; j_call: TRBJ2-7; d_call: NA; cdr3_nt: TGTGCCAGCAGTTACTCGTTGGGGGGTTACGAGCAGTACTTC; cdr3_aa: CASSYSLGGYEQYF
v_call: TRBV12-5; clone_size: NA; j_call: TRBJ1-3; d_call: NA; cdr3_nt: TGTGCTAGTGGACACTCTGGAAACACCATATATTTT; cdr3_aa: CASGHSGNTIYF
v_call: TRBV5-1; clone_size: NA; j_call: TRBJ1-2; d_call: TRBD1; cdr3_nt: TGCGCCAGCAGCCCGATGACAGGGCCCAACTATGGCTACACCTTC; cdr3_aa: CASSPMTGPNYGYTF
v_call: TRBV2; clone_size: once; j_call: TRBJ1-2; d_call: NA; cdr3_nt: TGTGCCAGCAGTGAAGATAGACAGCAGATCTATGGCTACACCTTC; cdr3_aa: CASSEDRQQIYGYTF
v_call: TRBV7-2; clone_size: NA; j_call: TRBJ1-6; d_call: TRBD1; cdr3_nt: TGTGCCAGCAGCTCCGGGACAGGGAAGTCACCCCTCCACTTT; cdr3_aa: CASSSGTGKSPLHF
v_call: TRBV3-1/TRBV3-2; clone_size: few; j_call: TRBJ2-7; d_call: TRBD2; cdr3_nt: TGTGCCAGCAGCCTCATGAGCGGGGGGGCCTACGAGCAGTACTTC; cdr3_aa: CASSLMSGGAYEQYF
v_call: TRBV10-1; clone_size: NA; j_call: TRBJ2-7; d_call: TRBD1; cdr3_nt: TGCGCCAGCAGTGCCCCCGGGACAGGGAGCTACGAGCAGTACTTC; cdr3_aa: CASSAPGTGSYEQYF
v_call: TRBV6-5; clone_size: few; j_call: TRBJ1-2; d_call: NA; cdr3_nt: TGTGCCAGCAGACCGGACAGAAACTATGGCTACACCTTC; cdr3_aa: CASRPDRNYGYTF
v_call: TRBV30; clone_size: NA; j_call: TRBJ1-5; d_call: TRBD1; cdr3_nt: TGTGCCTGGAGTCGACAGGGGCATCAGCCCCAGCATTTT; cdr3_aa: CAWSRQGHQPQHF
v_call: TRBV6-6; clone_size: once; j_call: TRBJ2-7; d_call: NA; cdr3_nt: TGTGCCAGCAGCTCAGGACAGTGGGGTGGCTCCTACGAGCAGTACTTC; cdr3_aa: CASSSGQWGGSYEQYF
v_call: TRBV6-4; clone_size: NA; j_call: TRBJ2-2; d_call: TRBD1; cdr3_nt: TGTGCCAGCAGTACACAGGGGTACACCGGGGAGCTGTTTTTT; cdr3_aa: CASSTQGYTGELFF
v_call: TRBV5-1; clone_size: NA; j_call: TRBJ1-2; d_call: NA; cdr3_nt: TGCGCCAGCAGCTTGGAGGCAGGGTATGGCTACACCTTC; cdr3_aa: CASSLEAGYGYTF
v_call: TRBV6-5; clone_size: NA; j_call: TRBJ2-1; d_call: NA; cdr3_nt: TGTGCCAGCAGTTACTCGAAGCCTAGCGATGAGCAGTTCTTC; cdr3_aa: CASSYSKPSDEQFF
v_call: TRBV10-2; clone_size: NA; j_call: TRBJ2-1; d_call: TRBD2; cdr3_nt: TGCGCCAGCAGGAAGACTAGCGGGGGGGAAAATGAGCAGTTCTTC; cdr3_aa: CASRKTSGGENEQFF
v_call: TRBV2; clone_size: once; j_call: TRBJ1-5; d_call: NA; cdr3_nt: TGTGCCAGCAGGGGAAGGGGAGGGAGCAATCAGCCCCAGCATTTT; cdr3_aa: CASRGRGGSNQPQHF
v_call: TRBV28; clone_size: NA; j_call: TRBJ2-7; d_call: NA; cdr3_nt: TGTGCCAGCAGCCTAACAGGACCCTACGAGCAGTACTTC; cdr3_aa: CASSLTGPYEQYF
v_call: TRBV6-1; clone_size: NA; j_call: TRBJ1-5; d_call: NA; cdr3_nt: TGTGCCGGCAGTGAGGGACCGGGAGCGGCCCAGCATTTT; cdr3_aa: CAGSEGPGAAQHF
v_call: TRBV9; clone_size: few; j_call: TRBJ2-2; d_call: TRBD2; cdr3_nt: TGTGCCAGCAGCGTAGCGGGGGGGCAGCTCACCGGGGAGCTGTTTTTT; cdr3_aa: CASSVAGGQLTGELFF
v_call: TRBV19; clone_size: NA; j_call: TRBJ1-1; d_call: NA; cdr3_nt: TGTGCCAGTAGCGTCCGGGTCGACACTGAAGCTTTCTTT; cdr3_aa: CASSVRVDTEAFF